This is a list of T cell receptor beta chains from one sample in a study of cytomegalovirus exposure and HLA in healthy donors. Clones were read by immunoSEQ multiplex PCR, and TCRdb kept only the in-frame ones, dropping some. Of roughly 250,000 clones in the sample, about four fifths are singletons; the top ten hold over 0.3%. Material: PBMCs. The source is a girl aged 2-15 years in good health and CMV-seronegative. Both conserved end residues are trimmed from each CDR3.

length	V	J	CDR3
12	TRBV28	TRBJ1-6	ASANAEGYSPLH
12	TRBV18	TRBJ2-5	ASSPPSGVATQY
14	TRBV5-1	TRBJ2-1	ASSHTAGLTYNEQF
13	TRBV7-6	TRBJ2-7	ASSLELAGPYEQY
10	TRBV15	TRBJ1-2	ATLGEDYGYT
11	TRBV7-3	TRBJ1-1	ASSSAGGDEAF
12	TRBV2	TRBJ1-1	ASSPDRASGEAF
15	TRBV7-2	TRBJ2-2	ASSLVQGWANTGELF
14	TRBV5-6	TRBJ2-1	ASSSARASSYNEQF
17	TRBV9	TRBJ2-1	ASSEWGLLGPPEYNEQF
15	TRBV9	TRBJ2-2	ASSASSGHLHTGELF
14	TRBV9	TRBJ2-1	ASSERAQHIYNEQF
14	TRBV6-6	TRBJ2-7	ASSKGRTGNSYEQY
10	TRBV10-2	TRBJ1-1	ATTGGHTEAF
15	TRBV12-5	TRBJ2-2	ASGTMERECCTGELF
12	TRBV4-1	TRBJ2-5	ASSQVVGGETQY
15	TRBV27	TRBJ1-1	ASSFRGQGAWPGEAF
14	TRBV5-1	TRBJ2-1	ASSLGTGGPFNEQF
12	TRBV5-1	TRBJ1-4	ASSPGGADEKLF
11	TRBV6-1	TRBJ2-1	ASSPRSYNEQF
13	TRBV10-3	TRBJ2-2	ATRPGGSNTGELF
13	TRBV15	TRBJ2-7	ATSRDQLAGDEQY
10	TRBV7-2	TRBJ1-2	ASSFRTGGYT
13	TRBV29-1	TRBJ2-3	SVVWGTGNTDTQY
13	TRBV9	TRBJ2-1	ASSVEGREGSEQF
14	TRBV28	TRBJ2-7	ASSYGPGQGAYEQY
12	TRBV4-1	TRBJ1-1	ASSQIQGNTEAF
10	TRBV28	TRBJ1-2	ASSLAGVGYT
14	TRBV4-1	TRBJ2-7	ASSQDGGGVTYEQY
14	TRBV19	TRBJ2-1	ASSWVGTGFDNEQF
15	TRBV28	TRBJ2-7	ASSLVLAGLSAYEQY
13	TRBV4-1	TRBJ2-7	ARNGKRTGTYEQY
14	TRBV18	TRBJ1-2	ASSPPETGRRYGYT
11	TRBV2	TRBJ2-1	ASSRLSFSEQF
14	TRBV4-1	TRBJ2-7	ASSHRLGQAAYEQY
12	TRBV5-1	TRBJ2-3	ASKRGTGTDTQY
15	TRBV9	TRBJ2-1	ASSVGVWGTSYNEQF
14	TRBV7-6	TRBJ1-6	ASSLREISYNSPLH
11	TRBV27	TRBJ1-1	ARVTGPSTEAF
12	TRBV7-2	TRBJ2-2	ASSLARGRGELF
14	TRBV5-6	TRBJ2-6	ASSLDTGAGANVLT
16	TRBV28	TRBJ2-7	ASRKAGTSGRRSYEQY
12	TRBV5-1	TRBJ2-2	ASSLVYNTGELF
14	TRBV5-1	TRBJ1-1	ASSLSQGAVYTEAF
11	TRBV6-6	TRBJ2-5	ASRWTGQETQY
11	TRBV30	TRBJ2-1	AWSLGGGNEQF
14	TRBV5-4	TRBJ2-7	ASSLSAGLRSYEQY
12	TRBV19	TRBJ2-1	ASSLGGGNNEQF
12	TRBV7-9	TRBJ1-4	ASSLDRVLEKLF
13	TRBV7-9	TRBJ1-5	ASSPDSNSNQPQH
13	TRBV2	TRBJ2-1	ASRDTSGVFNEQF
13	TRBV15	TRBJ2-1	ATSRPGDSYNEQF
13	TRBV7-7	TRBJ2-5	ASSLGLAAQETQY
14	TRBV4-2	TRBJ1-5	ASSQGTGNGNQPQH
12	TRBV27	-	ASSLFVQSYEQY
16	TRBV27	-	ASSLHGLAGGPRYEQY
12	TRBV5-1	TRBJ2-7	ASSQRDSSYEQY